This record covers a single T cell receptor beta chain. This entry is derived from a study of blood T cell repertoires in COVID-19. Original methodology: Scientists estimated how many nucleated cells there were by amplifying reference gene primers. Data came from immunoSEQ multiplex PCR; TCRdb stores just in-frame clones and leaves some out. The V and J calls and clone size were taken over from that table, and D and trimming were inferred from the DNA. The sample holds 75,000 to 85,000 clones; approximately 84% are singletons and the top ten take approximately 9.9%. Germline CDR1 reads SGHTA; CDR2 reads FQGNSA. V was clipped by 5 bases and J by 7 bases; unmatched bases: 13. This CDR3 comprises 16 residues.

Input material: peripheral blood. This sequence joins TRBV7-2 and TRBJ2-3, with TRBD2 matching 9 bases. This sequence was found in a man between 60 and 70 years old with COVID-19, enrolled during active disease. CDR3: CASSLSGGPSVNTQYF. CDR3 bases: TGTGCCAGCAGCCTTAGCGGGGGTCCCTCCGTGAATACGCAGTATTTT.